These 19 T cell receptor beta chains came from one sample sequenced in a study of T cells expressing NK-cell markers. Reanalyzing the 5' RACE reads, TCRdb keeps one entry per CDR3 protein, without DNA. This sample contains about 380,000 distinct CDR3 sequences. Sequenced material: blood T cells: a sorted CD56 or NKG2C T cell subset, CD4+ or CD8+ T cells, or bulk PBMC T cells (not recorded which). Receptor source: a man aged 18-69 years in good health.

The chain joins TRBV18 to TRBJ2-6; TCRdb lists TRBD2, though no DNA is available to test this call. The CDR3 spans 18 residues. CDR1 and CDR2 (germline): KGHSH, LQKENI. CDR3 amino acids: CASSPQAGGLSGANVLTF.

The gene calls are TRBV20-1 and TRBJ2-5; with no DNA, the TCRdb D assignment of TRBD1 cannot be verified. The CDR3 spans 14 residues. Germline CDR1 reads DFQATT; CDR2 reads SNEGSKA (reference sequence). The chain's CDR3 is CSSKGRGEGETQYF.

This CDR3 is CSARKSRGSGNTIYF. The V and J genes are TRBV20-1 and TRBJ1-3; TCRdb picks TRBD1, but there is no DNA to check that call. The CDR3 has 15 amino acids. Germline CDR1 and CDR2: DFQATT and SNEGSKA (reference sequence).

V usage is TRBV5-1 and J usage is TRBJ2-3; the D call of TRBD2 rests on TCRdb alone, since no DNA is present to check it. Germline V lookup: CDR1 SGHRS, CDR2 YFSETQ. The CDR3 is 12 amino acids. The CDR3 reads CASNRGEGTQYF.

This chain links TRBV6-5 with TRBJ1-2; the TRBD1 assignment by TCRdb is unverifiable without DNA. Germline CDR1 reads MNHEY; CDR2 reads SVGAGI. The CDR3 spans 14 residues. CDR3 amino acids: CASSYAGGPYGYTF.

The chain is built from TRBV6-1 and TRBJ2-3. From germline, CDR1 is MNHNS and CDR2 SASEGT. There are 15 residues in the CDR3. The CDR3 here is CASSGQIEIRGTQYF.

The CDR3 loop reads CASSFRSTNEKLFF. This chain joins TRBV5-1 and TRBJ1-4. The CDR3 consists of 14 residues. Germline lookup yields CDR1 SGHRS and CDR2 YFSETQ.

The chain's CDR3 is CASSLAGQGRGSPLHF. The chain has TRBV5-1 and TRBJ1-6; TCRdb's assignment of TRBD1 cannot be checked, as there is no DNA. Germline CDR1 and CDR2: SGHRS and YFSETQ. The CDR3 is made up of 16 amino acids.

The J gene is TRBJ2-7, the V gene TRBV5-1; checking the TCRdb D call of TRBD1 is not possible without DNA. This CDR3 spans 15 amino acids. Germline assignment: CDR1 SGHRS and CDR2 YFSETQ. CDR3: CASSSPGQGVYEQYF.

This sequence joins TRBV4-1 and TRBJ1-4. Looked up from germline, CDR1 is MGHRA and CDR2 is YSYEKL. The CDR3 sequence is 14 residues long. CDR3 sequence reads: CASSQEGTNEKLFF.

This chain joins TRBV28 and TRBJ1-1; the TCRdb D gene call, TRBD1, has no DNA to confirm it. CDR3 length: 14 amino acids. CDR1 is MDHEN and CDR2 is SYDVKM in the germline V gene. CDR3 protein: CASRLGQADTEAFF.

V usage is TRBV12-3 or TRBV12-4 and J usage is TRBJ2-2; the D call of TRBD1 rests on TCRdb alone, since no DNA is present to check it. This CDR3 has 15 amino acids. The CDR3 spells CASRNRVGYTGELFF.

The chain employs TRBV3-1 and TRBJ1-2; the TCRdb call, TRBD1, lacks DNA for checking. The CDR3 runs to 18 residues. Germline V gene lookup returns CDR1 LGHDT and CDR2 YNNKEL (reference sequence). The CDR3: CASSQVLGQGAISSGYTF.

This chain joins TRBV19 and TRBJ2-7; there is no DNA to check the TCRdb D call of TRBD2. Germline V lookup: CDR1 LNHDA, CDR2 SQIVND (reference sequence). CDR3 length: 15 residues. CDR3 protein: CASSRKAGGPDEQYF.

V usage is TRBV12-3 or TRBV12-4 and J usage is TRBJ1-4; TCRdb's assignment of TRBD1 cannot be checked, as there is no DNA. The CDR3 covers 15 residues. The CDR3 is CASSLVSRANEKLFF.

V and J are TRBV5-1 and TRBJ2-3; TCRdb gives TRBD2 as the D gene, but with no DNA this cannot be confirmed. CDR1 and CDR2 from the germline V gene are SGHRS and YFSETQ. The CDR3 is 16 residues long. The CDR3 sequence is CASSGSSGKSTDTQYF.

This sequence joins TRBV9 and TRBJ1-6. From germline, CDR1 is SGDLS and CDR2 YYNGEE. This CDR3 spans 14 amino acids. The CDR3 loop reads CASSVEADNSPLHF.

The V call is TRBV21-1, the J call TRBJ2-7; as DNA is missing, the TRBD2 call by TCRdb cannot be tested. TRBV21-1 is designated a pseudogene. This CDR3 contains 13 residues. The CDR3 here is CASSGTSSYEQYF.

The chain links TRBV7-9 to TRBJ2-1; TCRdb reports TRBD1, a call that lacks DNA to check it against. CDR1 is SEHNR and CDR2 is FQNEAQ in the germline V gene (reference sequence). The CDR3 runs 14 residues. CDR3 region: CASSPRQGAIEQFF.